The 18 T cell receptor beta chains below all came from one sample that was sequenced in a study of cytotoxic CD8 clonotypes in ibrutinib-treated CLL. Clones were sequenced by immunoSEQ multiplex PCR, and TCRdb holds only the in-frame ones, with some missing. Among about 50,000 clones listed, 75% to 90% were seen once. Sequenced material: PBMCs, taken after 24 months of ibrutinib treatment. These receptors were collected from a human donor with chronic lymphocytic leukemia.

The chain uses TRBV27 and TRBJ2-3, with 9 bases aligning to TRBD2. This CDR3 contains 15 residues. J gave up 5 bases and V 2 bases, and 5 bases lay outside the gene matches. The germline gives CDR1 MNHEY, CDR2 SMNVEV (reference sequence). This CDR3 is CASSLGGRALDTQYF. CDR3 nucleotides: TGTGCCAGCAGTTTAGGCGGGAGGGCCTTAGATACGCAGTATTTT.

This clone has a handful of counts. The CDR3 DNA follows: TGTGCCAGCAGTGGGGATAACACCGGGGAGCTGTTTTTT. Protein: CASSGDNTGELFF. The gene calls are TRBV6-4 and TRBJ2-2; no firm D call. CDR3 length: 13 amino acids. Per germline, CDR1 MRHNA and CDR2 SNTAGT. V was trimmed by 4 bases and J by 2 bases, leaving 5 bases between them.

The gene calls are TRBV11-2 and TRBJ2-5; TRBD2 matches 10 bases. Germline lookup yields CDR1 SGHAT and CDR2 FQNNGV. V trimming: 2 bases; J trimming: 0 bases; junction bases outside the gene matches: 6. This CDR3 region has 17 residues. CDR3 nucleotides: TGTGCCAGCAGCTTAAGTTTAACTAGCGGGAACCAAGAGACCCAGTACTTC. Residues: CASSLSLTSGNQETQYF.

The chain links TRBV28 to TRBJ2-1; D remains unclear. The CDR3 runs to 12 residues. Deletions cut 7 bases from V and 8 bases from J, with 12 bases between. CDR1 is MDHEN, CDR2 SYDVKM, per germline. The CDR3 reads CASTTYLDEQFF. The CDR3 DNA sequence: TGTGCCAGCACCACTTATCTGGATGAGCAGTTCTTC. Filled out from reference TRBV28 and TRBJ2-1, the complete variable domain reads DVKVTQSSRYLVKRTGEKVFLECVQDMDHENMFWYRQDPGLGLRLIYFSYDVKMKEKGDIPEGYSVSREKKERFSLILESASTNQTSMYLCASTTYLDEQFFGPGTRLTVL.

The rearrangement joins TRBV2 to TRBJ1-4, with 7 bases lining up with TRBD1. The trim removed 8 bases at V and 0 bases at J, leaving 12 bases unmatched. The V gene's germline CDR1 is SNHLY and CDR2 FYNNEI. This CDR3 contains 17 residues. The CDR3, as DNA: TGTGCCAGCTTCCGGGACAGACCCCAGACAACTAATGAAAAACTGTTTTTT. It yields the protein CASFRDRPQTTNEKLFF.

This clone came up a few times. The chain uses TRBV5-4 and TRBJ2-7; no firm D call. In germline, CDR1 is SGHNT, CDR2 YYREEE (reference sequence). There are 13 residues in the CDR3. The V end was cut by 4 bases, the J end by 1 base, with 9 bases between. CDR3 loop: CASSQDRSYEQYF. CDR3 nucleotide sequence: TGTGCCAGCAGCCAGGACCGGTCCTACGAGCAGTACTTC. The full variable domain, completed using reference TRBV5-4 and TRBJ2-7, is ETGVTQSPTHLIKTRGQQVTLRCSSQSGHNTVSWYQQALGQGPQFIFQYYREEENGRGNFPPRFSGLQFPNYSSELNVNALELDDSALYLCASSQDRSYEQYFGPGTRLTVT.

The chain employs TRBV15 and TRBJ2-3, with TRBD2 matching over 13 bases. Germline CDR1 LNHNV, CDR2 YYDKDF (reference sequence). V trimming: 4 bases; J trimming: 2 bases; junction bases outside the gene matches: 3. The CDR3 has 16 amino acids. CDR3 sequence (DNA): TGTGCCACCAGCACCGGGACTAGCGGGATCACAGATACGCAGTATTTT. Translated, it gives CATSTGTSGITDTQYF.

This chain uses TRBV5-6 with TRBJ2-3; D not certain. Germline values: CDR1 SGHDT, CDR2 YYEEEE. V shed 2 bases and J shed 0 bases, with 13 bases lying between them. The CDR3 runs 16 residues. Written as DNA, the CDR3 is TGTGCCAGCAGCTTTCTTGGAAGATCTAGCACAGATACGCAGTATTTT. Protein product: CASSFLGRSSTDTQYF.

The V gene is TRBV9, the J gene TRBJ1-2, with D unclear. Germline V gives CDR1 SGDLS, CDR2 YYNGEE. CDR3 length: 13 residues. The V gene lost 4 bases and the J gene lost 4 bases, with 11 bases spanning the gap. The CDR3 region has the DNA TGTGCCAGCAGCATAACGGAAACCTATGGCTACACCTTC. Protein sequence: CASSITETYGYTF.

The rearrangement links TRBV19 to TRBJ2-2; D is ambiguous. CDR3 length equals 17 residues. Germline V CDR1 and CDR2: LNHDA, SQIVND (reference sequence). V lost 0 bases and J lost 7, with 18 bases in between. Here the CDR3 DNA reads TGTGCCAGTAGTATAGATCCCTCCTGGGGAAGAAACGGGGAGCTGTTTTTT. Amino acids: CASSIDPSWGRNGELFF.

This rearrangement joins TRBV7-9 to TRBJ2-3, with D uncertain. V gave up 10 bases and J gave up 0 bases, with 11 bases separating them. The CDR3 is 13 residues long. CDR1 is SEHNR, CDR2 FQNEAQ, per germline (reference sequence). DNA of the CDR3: TGTGCCACCGGACGCTCTAGCACAGATACGCAGTATTTT. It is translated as CATGRSSTDTQYF.

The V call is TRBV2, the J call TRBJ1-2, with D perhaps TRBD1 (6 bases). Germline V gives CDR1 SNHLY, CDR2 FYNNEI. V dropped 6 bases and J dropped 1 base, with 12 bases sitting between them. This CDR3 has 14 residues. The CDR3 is CASRAGQSNYGYTF. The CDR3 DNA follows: TGTGCCAGCAGGGCCGGACAGAGTAACTATGGCTACACCTTC.

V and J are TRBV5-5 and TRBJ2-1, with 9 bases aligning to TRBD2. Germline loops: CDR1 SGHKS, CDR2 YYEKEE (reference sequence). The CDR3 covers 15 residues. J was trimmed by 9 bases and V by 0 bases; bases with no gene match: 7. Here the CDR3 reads CASSLGASGIIEQFF. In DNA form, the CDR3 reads TGTGCCAGCAGCTTGGGTGCTAGCGGGATAATTGAGCAGTTCTTC.

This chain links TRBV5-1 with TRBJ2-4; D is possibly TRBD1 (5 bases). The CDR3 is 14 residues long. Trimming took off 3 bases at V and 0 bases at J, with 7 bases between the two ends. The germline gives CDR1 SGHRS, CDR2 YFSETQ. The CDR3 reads CASSWTLAKNIQYF. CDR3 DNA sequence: TGCGCCAGCAGCTGGACACTAGCCAAAAACATTCAGTACTTC.

As DNA, the CDR3 is TGTGCCAGCAGTTACACTAGCGGGTGGGAAAAGACCCAGTACTTC. Protein: CASSYTSGWEKTQYF. The chain joins TRBV6-5 to TRBJ2-5; TRBD2 matches at 9 bases. CDR3 length: 15 residues. The germline gives CDR1 MNHEY, CDR2 SVGAGI. The J segment lost 6 bases and the V segment lost 2 bases, leaving 7 bases of the junction unmatched.

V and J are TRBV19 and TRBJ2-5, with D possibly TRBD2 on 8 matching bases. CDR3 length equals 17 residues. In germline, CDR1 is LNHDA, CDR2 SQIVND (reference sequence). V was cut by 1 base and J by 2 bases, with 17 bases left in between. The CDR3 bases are TGTGCCAGTAGTATAGTAGCGGGACAGCCTTTTCAAGAGACCCAGTACTTC. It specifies CASSIVAGQPFQETQYF.

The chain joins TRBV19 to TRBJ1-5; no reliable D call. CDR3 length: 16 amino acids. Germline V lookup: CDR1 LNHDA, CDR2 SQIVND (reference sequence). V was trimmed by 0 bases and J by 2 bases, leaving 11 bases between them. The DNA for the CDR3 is TGTGCCAGTAGTATAGAGAGGGTGAGGGGCAATCAGCCCCAGCATTTT. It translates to CASSIERVRGNQPQHF.

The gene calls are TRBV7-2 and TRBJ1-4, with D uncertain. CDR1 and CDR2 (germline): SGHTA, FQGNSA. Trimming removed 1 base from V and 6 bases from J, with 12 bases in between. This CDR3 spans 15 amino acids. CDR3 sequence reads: CASSLDRGYHEKLFF. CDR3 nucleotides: TGTGCCAGCAGCTTAGATCGAGGATACCATGAAAAACTGTTTTTT.